This entry is about one T cell receptor beta chain. Its target is unknown. The data derive from a study of T and B cells in COVID-19 patients. Study conclusions and caveats: There were 2,000 to 3,000 TCR clusters exclusive to the recovered cohort, a few dozen with low generation probability. Highly clonal in active COVID-19, TRB repertoires exceeded healthy-donor diversity and richness at recovery.

BIOMED2 TRB-A/B primer pools were used in multiplex TRB PCR. In TCRdb, the multiplex PCR reads were re-called with MiXCR into one record per CDR3 protein. The table shows about 20,000 distinct CDR3 sequences, with less than 30% occurring only once. The germline V gene encodes CDR1 DFQATT and CDR2 SNEGSKA (reference sequence). This CDR3 has 14 amino acids. The V end lost 0 bases, the J end lost 7 bases, and 13 bases lay between the germline ends. TRB was amplified from approximately 250-480 ng of blood genomic DNA. The origin of this receptor is a human donor who had recovered from COVID-19. The sample consisted of blood. The J gene is TRBJ2-1, the V gene TRBV20-1; possibly TRBD2 for D (6 bases). In DNA form, the CDR3 reads TGCAGTGCTAGAGATCTGGTAGCGGAGAATGAGCAGTTCTTC. Protein: CSARDLVAENEQFF.